The 32 T cell receptor beta chains presented below share a single source sample, sequenced in a study of blood T cell repertoires in COVID-19. Produced via immunoSEQ multiplex PCR; TCRdb's table is partial and in-frame only. This sample yields tens of thousands of clones, of which 80% to 90% are seen a single time; over 15% belongs to the top ten. The sequencing input was peripheral blood. The receptors were gathered from a woman in her sixties or seventies with acute or convalescent COVID-19.

The V gene is TRBV7-9, the J gene TRBJ2-7; D is perhaps TRBD2 (6 bases). Trimming removed 2 bases from V and 9 bases from J, with 11 bases in between. The germline V gene encodes CDR1 SEHNR and CDR2 FQNEAQ (reference sequence). CDR3 length equals 12 residues. The chain's CDR3 is CASSLLRGWQYF. In DNA form, the CDR3 reads TGTGCCAGCAGCTTACTGCGGGGCTGGCAGTACTTC.

This clone was found a few times. The rearrangement uses TRBV7-8 and TRBJ1-2, with TRBD1 identical over 9 bases. The CDR3 spans 15 residues. The J segment lost 5 bases and the V segment lost 1 base, leaving 5 bases of the junction unmatched. Germline CDR1 is SGHVS and CDR2 is FQNEAQ. The chain's CDR3 is CASSLGGQGTYGYTF. CDR3 nucleotide sequence: TGTGCCAGCAGCTTAGGCGGACAGGGGACTTATGGCTACACCTTC. Combining the CDR3 with reference TRBV7-8 and TRBJ1-2 gives the whole variable domain GAGVSQSPRYKVAKRGQDVALRCDPISGHVSLFWYQQALGQGPEFLTYFQNEAQLDKSGLPSDRFFAERPEGSVSTLKIQRTQQEDSAVYLCASSLGGQGTYGYTFGSGTRLTVV.

This chain connects TRBV5-6 to TRBJ1-1; no clear D gene. The germline gives CDR1 SGHDT, CDR2 YYEEEE. The CDR3 covers 13 residues. V gave up 2 bases and J gave up 4 bases, with 9 bases separating them. CDR3 sequence (DNA): TGTGCCAGCAGCTTTTTCGCCGGCACTGAAGCTTTCTTT. Amino acid sequence: CASSFFAGTEAFF.

This chain uses TRBV7-2 with TRBJ2-7; 12 nucleotides align to TRBD2. Germline V CDR1 and CDR2: SGHTA, FQGNSA. The J segment lost 2 bases and the V segment lost 4 bases, leaving 3 bases of the junction unmatched. The CDR3 contains 15 residues. DNA of the CDR3: TGTGCCAGCAGCTCCTCTAGCGGGGGGGCCTACGAGCAGTACTTC. It translates to CASSSSSGGAYEQYF.

The CDR3 DNA follows: TGCGCCAGCAGCTTAGGGGGTGCGAGTTCCTCCTACGAGCAGTACTTC. This translates into CASSLGGASSSYEQYF. V gene TRBV5-1 combines with J gene TRBJ2-7; TRBD1 is a possible D gene (6 bases). The germline V and J ends were trimmed by 2 bases and 0 bases, with 15 bases remaining between them. CDR1 SGHRS and CDR2 YFSETQ come from the germline V gene. The CDR3 is made up of 16 amino acids.

The chain is built from TRBV7-9 and TRBJ1-6; possible D gene TRBD1, 5 bases. Germline CDR1 SEHNR, CDR2 FQNEAQ (reference sequence). The length of the CDR3 is 16 residues. V lost 1 base to trimming and J lost 3 bases, with 10 bases between them. CDR3: CASSLVGGNYNSPLHF. CDR3 nucleotide sequence: TGTGCCAGCAGCTTAGTTGGGGGGAACTATAATTCACCCCTCCACTTT.

This rearrangement joins TRBV5-1 to TRBJ1-4; perhaps TRBD1 as D (5 bases). The V gene lost 9 bases and the J gene lost 6 bases, with 21 bases spanning the gap. This CDR3 spans 15 amino acids. CDR1 and CDR2 from the germline V gene are SGHRS and YFSETQ. Here the CDR3 DNA reads TGCGCCACCAAACCTCGGGGGACGTTGGATGAAAAACTGTTTTTT. Translation gives CATKPRGTLDEKLFF.

The chain employs TRBV6-5 and TRBJ1-1; possible D gene TRBD1, 5 bases. Trimming took off 6 bases at V and 5 bases at J, with 16 bases between the two ends. Germline V lookup: CDR1 MNHEY, CDR2 SVGAGI. The CDR3 runs to 14 residues. The CDR3 here is CASRPHTGLTEAFF. CDR3 DNA: TGTGCCAGCAGACCCCATACGGGACTAACTGAAGCTTTCTTT.

The chain has TRBV4-3 and TRBJ2-3, with TRBD2 as a possible D gene (6 bases). The CDR3 loop spans 16 amino acids. V lost 0 bases and J lost 3, with 13 bases in between. From germline, CDR1 is LGHNA and CDR2 YSLEER. The CDR3 DNA is TGCGCCAGCAGCCAAGATAGAGTAGCGGCTACAGATACGCAGTATTTT. It encodes CASSQDRVAATDTQYF.

This chain uses TRBV18 with TRBJ1-1; 9 nucleotides agree with TRBD1. This CDR3 contains 15 residues. The germline CDR1 and CDR2 sequences are KGHSH and LQKENI. J was trimmed by 11 bases and V by 0 bases; bases with no gene match: 10. DNA for the CDR3: TGTGCCAGCTCACCACCCTGGGACAGGGCTTCGGGGGCTTTCTTT. Encoded protein: CASSPPWDRASGAFF.

V is TRBV11-2 and J is TRBJ1-1, with a weak D call TRBD1 (5 bases). Trimming cost V 5 bases and J 1 base, with 8 bases left between them. Germline V CDR1 and CDR2: SGHAT, FQNNGV. This CDR3 comprises 13 residues. CDR3 sequence: CASSPTGNTEAFF. CDR3 bases: TGTGCCAGCAGCCCCACAGGGAACACTGAAGCTTTCTTT.

J is TRBJ2-7 and V is TRBV7-2, with 7 bases that match TRBD2. Germline V gene lookup returns CDR1 SGHTA and CDR2 FQGNSA. V was pared by 5 bases and J by 2 bases, with 9 bases of the junction left unmatched. The CDR3 runs 15 residues. DNA for the CDR3: TGTGCCAGCAGCCCAACTAGCGCCCGGGCCTACGAGCAGTACTTC. It translates to CASSPTSARAYEQYF.

The chain uses TRBV6-5 and TRBJ1-2, with TRBD1 as a possible D gene (5 bases). The CDR3 covers 14 residues. The ends were cut back, 6 bases at V and 8 bases at J, with 19 bases in the middle. The germline V gene encodes CDR1 MNHEY and CDR2 SVGAGI. Here the CDR3 reads CASSPGPWAGGYTF. The CDR3 region has the DNA TGTGCCAGCAGCCCGGGACCGTGGGCGGGGGGCTACACCTTC.

This clone was counted a single time. This chain connects TRBV3-1 (or the pseudogene TRBV3-2) to TRBJ1-1; possible D gene TRBD1, 5 bases. The CDR3 loop spans 14 amino acids. Germline CDR1 reads LGHDT; CDR2 reads YNNKEL (reference sequence). The V end lost 2 bases, the J end lost 7 bases, and 14 bases lay between the germline ends. CDR3 coding DNA: TGTGCCAGCAGCCAAACTCCGACAGTTAATGAAGCTTTCTTT. Translation: CASSQTPTVNEAFF.

As DNA, the CDR3 is TGTGCCTGGAGTGTACAGTCTTTTGGAAACACCGGGGAGCTGTTTTTT. It translates to CAWSVQSFGNTGELFF. This chain uses TRBV30 with TRBJ2-2; no clear D. The ends were cut back, 0 bases at V and 2 bases at J, with 13 bases in the middle. Germline CDR1 is GTSNPN and CDR2 is SVGIG (reference sequence). This CDR3 is built from 16 residues.

This rearrangement joins TRBV30 to TRBJ1-5; D possibly corresponds to TRBD1 (6 bases). Trimming left V 0 bases short and J 9 bases short, with 18 bases between. The germline CDR1 and CDR2 sequences are GTSNPN and SVGIG (reference sequence). The CDR3 length is 15 residues. CDR3 region: CAWSVLGQGLVPQHF. The CDR3, as DNA: TGTGCCTGGAGTGTACTAGGGCAGGGGTTGGTGCCCCAGCATTTT.

The rearrangement links TRBV5-6 to TRBJ1-5; D gene uncertain. V was shortened by 2 bases and J by 1 base, with 4 bases between the two germline ends. Germline V lookup: CDR1 SGHDT, CDR2 YYEEEE. The CDR3 has 13 amino acids. The CDR3 sequence is CASSFRSNQPQHF. The CDR3 DNA follows: TGTGCCAGCAGCTTCAGGAGCAATCAGCCCCAGCATTTT.

CDR3 protein: CASSPLVIGTSTDTQYF. The CDR3 bases are TGCGCCAGCAGCCCCCTGGTGATAGGGACTTCCACAGATACGCAGTATTTT. The chain combines TRBV5-1 with TRBJ2-3, with D maybe TRBD2 (6 bases). Germline assignment: CDR1 SGHRS and CDR2 YFSETQ. The CDR3 consists of 17 residues. Trimming removed 4 bases at V and 2 bases at J, with 20 bases between.

The chain carries TRBV5-1 and TRBJ2-1, with D maybe TRBD2 (6 bases). The V gene's germline CDR1 is SGHRS and CDR2 YFSETQ. Trimming pared 7 bases from V and 8 bases from J, leaving 25 bases between. The CDR3 is 16 amino acids. The CDR3 DNA follows: TGCGCCAGCGCATTGAACCTACGGGGGATGGAAGATGAGCAGTTCTTC. Translated, it gives CASALNLRGMEDEQFF.

V usage is TRBV7-6 and J usage is TRBJ2-3, with 7 nucleotides matching TRBD1. V was clipped by 2 bases and J by 4 bases; unmatched bases: 12. CDR1 is SGHVS, CDR2 FNYEAQ, per germline. This CDR3 is built from 17 residues. The CDR3 region is CASSLRPNLQGADTQYF. The CDR3 DNA is TGTGCCAGCAGCTTACGACCCAACCTGCAGGGGGCAGATACGCAGTATTTT.

The CDR3, as DNA: TGTGCCAGCTCAGTGACAGGGGCAGATTCACCCCTCCACTTT. Encoded protein: CASSVTGADSPLHF. The chain uses TRBV18 and TRBJ1-6, with TRBD1 identical over 8 bases. This CDR3 has 14 amino acids. With 5 bases clipped from V and 8 bases from J, the junction kept 5 bases outside the gene matches. Per the germline V gene, CDR1 is KGHSH and CDR2 is LQKENI.

The chain is built from TRBV5-1 and TRBJ2-3; D is unresolved. Germline V gene data show CDR1 as SGHRS and CDR2 as YFSETQ. The CDR3 is 15 residues long. Trimming took 0 bases from V and 0 from J, leaving 8 bases between them. CDR3 in amino acids: CASSLAPESTDTQYF. CDR3 in DNA: TGCGCCAGCAGCTTGGCCCCAGAAAGCACAGATACGCAGTATTTT.

CDR3 amino acids: CASSLRTGVDSPLHF. The CDR3 coding sequence is TGTGCCAGCAGCTTAAGGACAGGGGTCGATTCACCCCTCCACTTT. The chain combines TRBV5-4 with TRBJ1-6; 9 bases fit TRBD1. This CDR3 has 15 amino acids. Trimming took 2 bases from V and 8 from J; bases not matched to a gene: 5. Germline V CDR1 and CDR2: SGHNT, YYREEE (reference sequence).

The J gene is TRBJ2-2, the V gene TRBV25-1, with D possibly matching TRBD2 (5 bases). CDR1 is MGHDK and CDR2 is SYGVNS in the germline V gene. The CDR3 is made up of 15 amino acids. Trimming removed 3 bases from V and 2 bases from J, with 10 bases in between. This chain's CDR3 is CASSDSVVNTGELFF. The DNA of the CDR3 is TGTGCCAGCAGTGATAGCGTGGTAAACACCGGGGAGCTGTTTTTT.

V is TRBV5-6 and J is TRBJ2-2; 12 bases align to TRBD2. Germline CDR1 is SGHDT and CDR2 is YYEEEE. V lost 0 bases to trimming and J lost 6 bases; unmatched junction nucleotides: 6. The CDR3 totals 17 residues. The CDR3 loop is CASSLAGRTSGAGELFF. The CDR3 DNA reads TGTGCCAGCAGCTTGGCCGGTAGGACTAGCGGGGCCGGGGAGCTGTTTTTT.

The chain has TRBV5-1 and TRBJ1-2; TRBD1 matches at 10 bases. The germline V gene has CDR1 SGHRS and CDR2 YFSETQ. This CDR3 has 17 amino acids. Germline trimming cut 2 bases from V and 0 bases from J; bases unmatched to any gene: 7. The CDR3 DNA follows: TGCGCCAGCAGCTTAGACAGGGGGCCTAGAGCTAACTATGGCTACACCTTC. The encoded protein is CASSLDRGPRANYGYTF.

V is TRBV3-1 (or the pseudogene TRBV3-2) and J is TRBJ1-1; D gene unclear. V was trimmed by 0 bases and J by 3 bases, leaving 11 bases between them. The CDR3 contains 15 residues. Germline V lookup: CDR1 LGHDT, CDR2 YNNKEL (reference sequence). This CDR3 reads CASSQDQRRYTEAFF. CDR3 coding DNA: TGTGCCAGCAGCCAAGATCAACGGCGGTACACTGAAGCTTTCTTT.

The rearrangement links TRBV7-3 to TRBJ2-5; D possibly corresponds to TRBD2 (5 bases). This CDR3 has 12 residues. Trimming shortened V by 4 bases and J by 7 bases, and 10 bases separated the two germline ends. CDR1 and CDR2 (germline): SGHTA, FQGTGA. The CDR3 region has the DNA TGTGCCAGCAGCTCAATCGGAGGGACCCAGTACTTC. Its protein product is CASSSIGGTQYF. Full variable domain (rest looked up from reference TRBV7-3 and TRBJ2-5): GAGVSQTPSNKVTEKGKYVELRCDPISGHTALYWYRQSLGQGPEFLIYFQGTGAADDSGLPNDRFFAVRPEGSVSTLKIQRTERGDSAVYLCASSSIGGTQYFGPGTRLLVL.

V is TRBV7-3 and J is TRBJ2-3; the match to TRBD2 covers 7 bases. The V segment lost 0 bases and the J segment 2 bases; nucleotides outside the gene matches: 8. Looked up from germline, CDR1 is SGHTA and CDR2 is FQGTGA. The CDR3 has 17 amino acids. The CDR3 DNA sequence: TGTGCCAGCAGCTTAACGCAGGCTAGCGGAAACACAGATACGCAGTATTTT. Translating gives CASSLTQASGNTDTQYF.

This rearrangement joins TRBV5-1 to TRBJ1-3; perhaps TRBD1 as D (6 bases). CDR1 and CDR2 from the germline V gene are SGHRS and YFSETQ. Between the trimmed V and J ends, which lost 0 bases and 4 bases, there was a span of 11 bases. The CDR3 is 15 residues long. Here the CDR3 reads CASSLGQAQGNTIYF. CDR3 bases: TGCGCCAGCAGCTTGGGACAGGCCCAGGGAAACACCATATATTTT.

In this sample, this clone turned up once. The chain uses TRBV6-1 and TRBJ1-5; D is possibly TRBD1 (6 bases). CDR3 length equals 15 residues. Per the germline V gene, CDR1 is MNHNS and CDR2 is SASEGT. Trimming cost V 4 bases and J 7 bases, with 17 bases left between them. The CDR3 is CASSAAGGQNQPQHF. CDR3 coding DNA: TGTGCCAGCAGTGCAGCCGGAGGACAGAACCAGCCCCAGCATTTT.

The chain links TRBV11-3 to TRBJ2-7; the match to TRBD2 covers 7 bases. Germline CDR1 SGHNT, CDR2 YENEEA. The CDR3 totals 14 residues. Trimming took 8 bases from V and 2 from J; bases not matched to a gene: 9. CDR3: CASSDRGSTYEQYF. The CDR3 bases are TGTGCCAGCTCGGATCGCGGGAGTACCTACGAGCAGTACTTC.